Below are 32 T cell receptor beta chains sequenced from a single sample in a study of blood T cells in healthy people across ages. Primers used in a second PCR of about 7 to 12 cycles were a sample-barcoded 5' primer and a J-beta primer mix. TCRdb processed the 5' RACE reads anew with MiXCR; each CDR3 protein has one entry. Of some 1 million distinct CDR3 sequences in the sample, around 45% were seen once. Material for sequencing was blood. These receptors came from a woman aged 55-69 years in good health.

The chain recombines TRBV6-5 with TRBJ2-7, with D possibly called TRBD1 or TRBD2 (5 bases each). CDR3 length: 14 residues. Germline CDR1 is MNHEY and CDR2 is SVGAGI. V was cut by 2 bases and J by 2 bases, with 10 bases left in between. The CDR3 DNA follows: TGTGCCAGCAGTTACGAGGGGTCCCCCTACGAGCAGTACTTC. Its translation is CASSYEGSPYEQYF.

This clonotype was seen a handful of times. V and J are TRBV20-1 and TRBJ2-1; 11 positions agree with TRBD2. CDR3 size: 17 residues. CDR1 and CDR2 (germline): DFQATT, SNEGSKA (reference sequence). V lost 5 bases to trimming and J lost 7 bases; unmatched junction nucleotides: 16. DNA of the CDR3: TGCAGTGCTCTGGACATGGGGCTAGCGGGAGGTTTGAATGAGCAGTTCTTC. Its translation is CSALDMGLAGGLNEQFF.

Note on this clonotype: At one of its ends the junction is not consistent with the germline gene, which may arise from a read error. The chain employs TRBV6-5 and TRBJ2-7; perhaps TRBD2 as D (6 bases). The germline CDR1 and CDR2 sequences are MNHEY and SVGAGI. This CDR3 is 15 amino acids long. The chain's CDR3 is CTSTPSVGLPYEQYF. The CDR3 DNA reads as TGTACCAGCACCCCCAGCGTGGGACTCCCCTACGAGCAGTACTTC.

The V and J genes are TRBV19 and TRBJ2-3; D may be TRBD1 or TRBD2 (5 bases each). In germline, CDR1 is LNHDA, CDR2 SQIVND (reference sequence). The CDR3 is 19 amino acids. Trimming cost V 4 bases and J 2 bases, with 25 bases left between them. CDR3 sequence reads: CASSTRAGAYQGVTDTQYF. The CDR3 nucleotides are TGTGCCAGTAGTACGAGGGCAGGAGCCTACCAGGGTGTCACAGATACGCAGTATTTT.

This clonotype showed up just a few times. The V call is TRBV9, the J call TRBJ2-1; 11 bases align to TRBD2. The CDR3 runs 16 residues. The germline gives CDR1 SGDLS, CDR2 YYNGEE. Trimming cost V 0 bases and J 3 bases; bases outside gene matches: 2. The CDR3 region is CASSVVTSGGYNEQFF. CDR3 coding DNA: TGTGCCAGCAGCGTAGTAACTAGCGGGGGCTACAATGAGCAGTTCTTC.

This chain connects TRBV20-1 to TRBJ2-5; no reliable D call. CDR3 length equals 15 residues. The germline CDR1 and CDR2 sequences are DFQATT and SNEGSKA (reference sequence). V was shortened by 5 bases and J by 0 bases, with 16 bases between the two germline ends. In DNA, the CDR3 is TGCAGTGCTCCGAGACTGGGCCTAGACCAAGAGACCCAGTACTTC. It translates to CSAPRLGLDQETQYF.

The rearrangement uses TRBV4-1 and TRBJ2-4, with TRBD2 as a possible D gene (6 bases). The better agreement between TRBJ2-7 and the DNA end casts doubt on the J call. This CDR3 comprises 15 residues. Per germline, CDR1 MGHRA and CDR2 YSYEKL. CDR3 DNA sequence: TGCGCCAGCAGCCAAGATCATCGGGAGCCCTACGAGCAGTACTTC. This codes for CASSQDHREPYEQYF.

This chain uses TRBV7-2 with TRBJ2-2; 8 bases fit TRBD1. Germline V gene lookup returns CDR1 SGHTA and CDR2 FQGNSA. This CDR3 has 13 residues. The ends lost 9 bases at V and 7 bases at J; junction bases unmatched: 7. The CDR3 DNA reads as TGTGCCAGACGACAGGGGTCAGGCGGGGAGCTGTTTTTT. Amino acids: CARRQGSGGELFF.

The genes are TRBV6-5 and TRBJ2-5, with 12 bases lining up with TRBD2. Trimming cost V 2 bases and J 2 bases; bases outside gene matches: 12. The CDR3 loop spans 19 amino acids. Germline CDR1 MNHEY, CDR2 SVGAGI. DNA of the CDR3: TGTGCCAGCAGTTACGTAACTCTAGCGGGAGGGCCGGGGCAAGAGACCCAGTACTTC. Translated: CASSYVTLAGGPGQETQYF.

The chain recombines TRBV20-1 with TRBJ2-7, with TRBD2 identical over 7 bases. This CDR3 contains 15 residues. Trimming removed 3 bases from V and 3 bases from J; junction bases left unmatched: 11. The germline gives CDR1 DFQATT, CDR2 SNEGSKA (reference sequence). CDR3 DNA: TGCAGTGCTAGTAATAGTCGCGGGAGTTTCTACGAGCAGTACTTC. Translating it yields CSASNSRGSFYEQYF.

This clonotype was found a few times. J is TRBJ2-7 and V is TRBV29-1; D gene uncertain. The length of the CDR3 is 12 residues. Germline V gene data show CDR1 as SQVTM and CDR2 as ANQGSEA. The V and J ends lost 2 bases and 4 bases respectively, with 9 bases between them. CDR3 coding DNA: TGCAGCGTTGAATTGGCCGCATACGAGCAGTACTTC. Translation gives CSVELAAYEQYF.

The rearrangement links TRBV20-1 to TRBJ2-7, with a weak D call TRBD2 (5 bases). Per germline, CDR1 DFQATT and CDR2 SNEGSKA (reference sequence). The length of the CDR3 is 11 residues. The V end lost 3 bases, the J end lost 9 bases, and 12 bases lay between the germline ends. This CDR3 reads CSASDFGGQYF. The CDR3 DNA is TGCAGTGCTAGCGACTTCGGAGGGCAGTACTTC.

The chain employs TRBV5-1 and TRBJ2-1, with 8 bases matching TRBD2. Matching the DNA end better, TRBJ2-7 makes the J call doubtful. Germline-derived CDR1 and CDR2 are SGHRS and YFSETQ. The CDR3 runs 14 residues. The DNA of the CDR3 is TGCGCCAGCAGCGTGAGCGGGAGTATCTACGAGCAGTACTTC. It codes for CASSVSGSIYEQYF.

This clonotype showed up just a few times. The CDR3 DNA reads as TGTGCCACCAGCAGAGATTTGCGGATACCAATTTACACCGGGGAGCTGTTTTTT. This codes for CATSRDLRIPIYTGELFF. The chain recombines TRBV15 with TRBJ2-2; D unclear. This CDR3 comprises 18 residues. CDR1 LNHNV and CDR2 YYDKDF come from the germline V gene (reference sequence). V gave up 0 bases and J gave up 3 bases, with 17 bases separating them.

The gene calls are TRBV9 and TRBJ2-7; 7 bases agree with TRBD1. Germline CDR1 SGDLS, CDR2 YYNGEE. Unmatched junction bases numbered 12, after V lost 5 bases and J lost 7 bases. CDR3 length: 14 amino acids. DNA of the CDR3: TGTGCCAGCAGTTGGAGACAGGGCGACAATGAGCAGTACTTC. Amino acids: CASSWRQGDNEQYF.

This clonotype was counted between two and nine times. The chain combines TRBV7-9 with TRBJ2-1; TRBD2 is a possible D gene (5 bases). The CDR3 extends over 13 amino acids. Germline values: CDR1 SEHNR, CDR2 FQNEAQ (reference sequence). Between the trimmed V and J ends, which lost 3 bases and 6 bases, there was a span of 9 bases. CDR3 coding DNA: TGTGCCAGCAGCTTTACCGGGGTCAATGAGCAGTTCTTC. Encoded protein: CASSFTGVNEQFF.

To note about this clonotype: A read error may account for a junction end that differs from germline. J is TRBJ1-4 and V is TRBV4-1, with 8 nucleotides matching TRBD1. CDR1 MGHRA and CDR2 YSYEKL come from the germline V gene. This CDR3 spans 15 amino acids. The CDR3 reads CTSSQAQGAREKLFF. The CDR3 DNA reads TGCACCAGCAGCCAGGCCCAGGGGGCGCGAGAAAAACTGTTTTTT.

This clonotype showed up just a few times. This sequence joins TRBV10-3 and TRBJ1-2; 7 bases agree with TRBD1. CDR3 size: 14 residues. With V trimmed by 7 bases and J by 0 bases, 5 bases remained unmatched. Germline V gives CDR1 ENHRY, CDR2 SYGVKD. CDR3 nucleotides: TGTGCCATCAACCCGGACAGGACTAACTATGGCTACACCTTC. Translating it yields CAINPDRTNYGYTF.

The chain combines TRBV2 with TRBJ1-5; no definite D call. V was shortened by 3 bases and J by 3 bases, with 21 bases between the two germline ends. This CDR3 is built from 18 residues. Germline CDR1 reads SNHLY; CDR2 reads FYNNEI. The CDR3 DNA is TGTGCCAGCAGTGAGCTCCGAACTGATGGTCGTGACAATCAGCCCCAGCATTTT. Amino acid sequence: CASSELRTDGRDNQPQHF.

The V gene is TRBV29-1, the J gene TRBJ1-1; the D is unclear. V lost 2 bases, J lost 0 bases, and 10 bases lay in between. The CDR3 totals 14 residues. In germline, CDR1 is SQVTM, CDR2 ANQGSEA. The CDR3 spells CSVEPIRMNTEAFF. Here the CDR3 DNA reads TGCAGCGTTGAACCGATTAGAATGAACACTGAAGCTTTCTTT.

There are a few counts of this clonotype. The chain employs TRBV6-1 and TRBJ1-6; no definite D call. The CDR3 totals 13 residues. Trimming left V 2 bases short and J 7 bases short, with 6 bases between. Germline V CDR1 and CDR2: MNHNS, SASEGT. The CDR3 loop reads CASSEPGNSPLHF. CDR3 bases: TGTGCCAGCAGTGAACCCGGGAATTCACCCCTCCACTTT.

The CDR3 coding sequence is TGTGCCAGCAGCCCCATCCTAAGACTAGCAGGGGACAATGAGCAGTTCTTC. It yields the protein CASSPILRLAGDNEQFF. The chain employs TRBV6-5 and TRBJ2-1; weak D call: TRBD2 (7 bases). Germline CDR1 and CDR2: MNHEY and SVGAGI. Trimming cost V 6 bases and J 5 bases, with 23 bases left between them. This CDR3 is 17 amino acids long.

The V and J genes are TRBV29-1 and TRBJ2-1, with D possibly TRBD2 on 7 matching bases. CDR1 SQVTM and CDR2 ANQGSEA come from the germline V gene. The CDR3 covers 13 residues. V dropped 6 bases and J dropped 6 bases, with 15 bases sitting between them. The CDR3, as DNA: TGCAGCGTCAGGGGTAGGGGGGGCAATGAGCAGTTCTTC. Residues: CSVRGRGGNEQFF.

The genes are TRBV2 and TRBJ2-1; 10 positions match TRBD2. Per germline, CDR1 SNHLY and CDR2 FYNNEI. This CDR3 has 14 residues. V trimming: 1 base; J trimming: 9 bases; junction bases outside the gene matches: 3. Here the CDR3 reads CASSEVLAGVEQFF. The DNA of the CDR3 is TGTGCCAGCAGTGAAGTCCTAGCGGGAGTTGAGCAGTTCTTC.

This chain joins TRBV27 and TRBJ2-1, with 9 bases matching TRBD1. Trimming removed 7 bases from V and 9 bases from J; junction bases left unmatched: 10. This CDR3 comprises 14 residues. Germline lookup yields CDR1 MNHEY and CDR2 SMNVEV (reference sequence). DNA for the CDR3: TGTGCCAGCACCTCCTTTGGGACAGGGCCTGAGCAGTTCTTC. Translated: CASTSFGTGPEQFF.

The count of this clonotype is one. This chain uses TRBV20-1 with TRBJ2-6, with 8 positions matching TRBD1. Germline CDR1 DFQATT, CDR2 SNEGSKA (reference sequence). The junction had 5 bases not matched to a gene; V was cut back by 5 bases and J by 2 bases. This CDR3 has 15 residues. CDR3 amino acids: CSAPMTGAGANVLTF. The CDR3 DNA is TGCAGTGCTCCGATGACAGGGGCTGGGGCCAACGTCCTGACTTTC.

The table lists this clonotype with a few counts. The genes are TRBV27 and TRBJ2-1, with D possibly being TRBD2 (7 bases). The germline V gene encodes CDR1 MNHEY and CDR2 SMNVEV (reference sequence). The CDR3 is 12 residues long. Deletions cut 8 bases from V and 14 bases from J, with 19 bases between. The CDR3 DNA sequence: TGTGCCAGCTCCCCCTACGGGGGGCAAGAGTTCTTC. It yields the protein CASSPYGGQEFF.

This chain connects TRBV6-5 to TRBJ1-1, with 9 bases that match TRBD1. This CDR3 comprises 15 residues. J gave up 5 bases and V 0 bases, and 4 bases lay outside the gene matches. Germline-derived CDR1 and CDR2 are MNHEY and SVGAGI. The CDR3 nucleotides read TGTGCCAGCAGTTACTCGGGACAGGGAAGGACTGAAGCTTTCTTT. It translates to CASSYSGQGRTEAFF.

This clonotype was recorded a few times. The chain combines TRBV20-1 with TRBJ2-5, with 9 bases fitting TRBD1. The end of the DNA fits TRBJ2-7 better, so the J call may be wrong. This CDR3 spans 14 amino acids. The germline CDR1 and CDR2 sequences are DFQATT and SNEGSKA (reference sequence). DNA for the CDR3: TGCAGTGGCTCACAGGGGGCGATAAATTCCGAGCAGTACTTC. Residues: CSGSQGAINSEQYF.

This clonotype has more than one count but fewer than ten. The rearrangement links TRBV7-2 to TRBJ2-1; 12 nucleotides line up with TRBD2. The V segment lost 5 bases and the J segment 13 bases; nucleotides outside the gene matches: 6. CDR1 is SGHTA and CDR2 is FQGNSA in the germline V gene. There are 13 residues in the CDR3. CDR3 nucleotides: TGTGCCAGCAGCACCACTAGCGGGAGGCAACAGTTCTTC. This codes for CASSTTSGRQQFF.

V is TRBV12-3 or TRBV12-4 and J is TRBJ2-7; 11 bases align to TRBD2. The trim removed 6 bases at V and 6 bases at J, leaving 10 bases unmatched. This CDR3 has 15 residues. DNA of the CDR3: TGTGCCAGCAGCTCTAGACACGGACTAGCGGGCGAGCAGTACTTC. Translation gives CASSSRHGLAGEQYF.

There are a few counts of this clonotype. The rearrangement links TRBV5-1 to TRBJ2-1; a possible D gene is TRBD2 (6 bases). The CDR3 consists of 18 residues. The germline V and J ends were trimmed by 0 bases and 3 bases, with 19 bases remaining between them. CDR1 SGHRS and CDR2 YFSETQ come from the germline V gene. The CDR3 DNA reads TGCGCCAGCAGCTTGGCCAGGGTGAGTGCGGGGCTCTACAATGAGCAGTTCTTC. As protein: CASSLARVSAGLYNEQFF. Full variable domain (missing parts from reference TRBV5-1 and TRBJ2-1): KAGVTQTPRYLIKTRGQQVTLSCSPISGHRSVSWYQQTPGQGLQFLFEYFSETQRNKGNFPGRFSGRQFSNSRSEMNVSTLELGDSALYLCASSLARVSAGLYNEQFFGPGTRLTVL.